The entry that follows covers one T cell receptor beta chain sequence. The method was immunoSEQ multiplex PCR; TCRdb's version includes in-frame clones alone and lacks a portion of them. The repertoire includes 250,000 to 300,000 clones, about 89% of them detected once, and 1.5% to 2% sits in the top ten. The data stem from a study of blood T cell repertoires in COVID-19. Germline CDR1 and CDR2: MNHEY and SMNVEV (reference sequence). This CDR3 spans 13 amino acids. The germline V and J ends were trimmed by 2 bases and 7 bases, with 6 bases remaining between them. What was sequenced was PBMCs or T cells enriched from blood (not recorded which). The clonotype was recovered from a woman between 40 and 50 years old who had recovered from COVID-19. The rearrangement joins TRBV27 to TRBJ1-6, with D possibly being TRBD1 (5 bases). CDR3 sequence reads: CASSLGANSPLHF. The CDR3 bases are TGTGCCAGCAGTTTAGGGGCCAATTCACCCCTCCACTTT.